Presented here are 10 T cell receptor beta chains from one specimen sequenced in a study of CD8 T cells in Susac syndrome. It was with random hexamers that about 0.45 to 1 ug RNA was reverse transcribed. TCRdb analysed the immunoSEQ multiplex PCR reads with MiXCR anew, one entry per CDR3 protein. The sample records 400,000 or so distinct CDR3 sequences, more than 80% being singletons. Sequencing input: CD8+ T cells from PBMCs. The receptors stem from a human donor with multiple sclerosis.

This clonotype has just a few counts. The chain couples TRBV27 to TRBJ2-7, with D possibly TRBD2 on 7 matching bases. Trimming left V 4 bases short and J 1 base short, with 11 bases between. Germline V gene data show CDR1 as MNHEY and CDR2 as SMNVEV (reference sequence). The CDR3 totals 14 residues. DNA for the CDR3: TGTGCCAGCAGTTGGGGGGGCGCTTCCTACGAGCAGTACTTC. Amino acids: CASSWGGASYEQYF.

This clonotype was detected once. The V and J genes are TRBV7-9 and TRBJ1-5, with TRBD1 as a possible D gene (6 bases). The CDR3 totals 14 residues. Germline CDR1 and CDR2: SEHNR and FQNEAQ (reference sequence). The V end was cut by 5 bases, the J end by 7 bases, with 15 bases between. The CDR3 nucleotides are TGTGCCAGCAGCGGTATACAGGGAGGACAGCCCCAGCATTTT. Translating it yields CASSGIQGGQPQHF.

The chain carries TRBV4-1 and TRBJ2-7, with 8 bases matching TRBD2. Germline CDR1 and CDR2: MGHRA and YSYEKL. The CDR3 consists of 17 residues. The junction had 9 bases not matched to a gene; V was cut back by 0 bases and J by 2 bases. CDR3 in amino acids: CASSQEMLLAGTYEQYF. In nucleotides, the CDR3 is TGCGCCAGCAGCCAAGAGATGTTGCTAGCGGGTACCTACGAGCAGTACTTC.

This chain joins TRBV4-1 and TRBJ2-1; D possibly corresponds to TRBD2 (6 bases). The germline V gene has CDR1 MGHRA and CDR2 YSYEKL. The ends were cut back, 2 bases at V and 6 bases at J, with 14 bases in the middle. The length of the CDR3 is 15 residues. CDR3 protein: CASSQRDSVANEQFF. In DNA, the CDR3 is TGCGCCAGCAGCCAACGGGACTCAGTAGCCAATGAGCAGTTCTTC.

The chain has TRBV6-6 and TRBJ2-1; 10 nucleotides align to TRBD2. Per germline, CDR1 MNHNY and CDR2 SVGAGI (reference sequence). The CDR3 consists of 14 residues. V shed 5 bases and J 8 bases; nucleotides not matched to a gene: 6. The CDR3 nucleotides are TGTGCCAGCAGTCTAGCGGGAGAACTCGATGAGCAGTTCTTC. Its translation is CASSLAGELDEQFF.

V and J are TRBV27 and TRBJ2-7; D gene ambiguous. There are 13 residues in the CDR3. Trimming removed 3 bases at V and 5 bases at J, with 11 bases between. Germline assignment: CDR1 MNHEY and CDR2 SMNVEV (reference sequence). The CDR3 DNA is TGTGCCAGCAGTTTGGATAGTACCAACGAGCAGTACTTC. It is translated as CASSLDSTNEQYF.

This clonotype was seen a few times. The V and J genes are TRBV6-1 and TRBJ2-3; 8 bases fit TRBD1. This CDR3 contains 15 residues. V gave up 5 bases and J gave up 0 bases; unmatched junction bases: 4. CDR1 and CDR2 (germline): MNHNS, SASEGT. CDR3 residues: CASSPDRASTDTQYF. The CDR3 coding sequence is TGTGCCAGCAGTCCGGACAGGGCGAGCACAGATACGCAGTATTTT.

The J gene is TRBJ1-5, the V gene TRBV3-1; D might be TRBD1 (5 bases). The CDR3 covers 14 residues. Trimming shortened V by 1 base and J by 7 bases, and 11 bases separated the two germline ends. Germline V gives CDR1 LGHDT, CDR2 YNNKEL (reference sequence). CDR3 protein: CASSQVGGDQPQHF. The CDR3 nucleotides are TGTGCCAGCAGCCAAGTAGGCGGGGACCAGCCCCAGCATTTT.

This rearrangement joins TRBV7-8 to TRBJ2-7; TRBD1 matches 8 bases. The V segment lost 3 bases and the J segment 8 bases; nucleotides outside the gene matches: 9. The CDR3 has 14 amino acids. CDR1 SGHVS and CDR2 FQNEAQ come from the germline V gene. The CDR3 nucleotides read TGTGCCAGCAGCTTCGGGACAGGCGTAGAGAAGCAGTACTTC. This codes for CASSFGTGVEKQYF.

The chain links TRBV7-9 to TRBJ2-3, with D hard to call. V was clipped by 5 bases and J by 0 bases, with 15 bases between them. CDR3 length: 16 residues. Germline loops: CDR1 SEHNR, CDR2 FQNEAQ (reference sequence). The CDR3 sequence: CASSLITLISTDTQYF. The CDR3 region has the DNA TGTGCCAGCAGCCTCATCACACTTATTAGCACAGATACGCAGTATTTT.